This T cell receptor (beta chain) is drawn from a study of blood T cell repertoires in COVID-19. Study at large: From the United States, Italy and Spain came samples of acute and convalescent COVID-19. The analysed material was cDNA or gDNA that came from T cells, B-cell-depleted T cells, or PBMCs.

The CDR3 loop spans 15 amino acids. Per the germline V gene, CDR1 is SGHTA and CDR2 is FQGNSA. The V segment lost 5 bases and the J segment 0 bases; nucleotides outside the gene matches: 5. Study processing details: Scientists estimated how many nucleated cells there were by amplifying reference gene primers. Profiling relied on immunoSEQ multiplex PCR, and the TCRdb table lists in-frame clones only, not all of them. V, J and clone size derive from that table, while D and trimming were established from the DNA sequence. There are under 300,000 clones in the sample; more than 70% occur only once, and 0.9% to 1% lies in the top ten.

The receptor was derived from a woman aged 40 to 50 who had recovered from COVID-19. V and J are TRBV7-2 and TRBJ2-7; 9 bases line up with TRBD1. The sequenced material came from peripheral blood. As DNA, the CDR3 is TGTGCCAGCAGCCCCGGACAGGGGAGCTCCTACGAGCAGTACGTC. Protein: CASSPGQGSSYEQYV.